These T cell receptor beta chains were read from a single sample in a study of shared clonotypes between healthy human individuals. Measured with immunoSEQ multiplex PCR; TCRdb has only the in-frame clones, and not every one. This repertoire shows 530,000 or so clones, nearly 80% found once; its top ten account for 9.5% to 15%. The sequenced sample consisted of PBMCs. These receptors came from a middle-aged woman in good health. Some clones in this sample may be carry-over from other donors' samples. The conserved cysteine and the conserved F or W are not part of the CDR3 here. The order of the fields is V gene, CDR3 length, J gene, CDR3 protein.

TRBV4-3	12	TRBJ1-2	ASSQAGGAVGYT
TRBV5-1	13	TRBJ2-7	ASSLGTGDLYEQY
TRBV10-3	11	TRBJ1-4	AISDPKDEKLF
TRBV4-3	14	TRBJ2-1	ASSQGPAAPYNEQF
TRBV27	12	TRBJ2-1	ASSLSVANNEQF
TRBV4-3	13	TRBJ1-2	ASSQRQGKGYGYT
TRBV6-4	13	TRBJ2-1	ASSVEPESYNEQF
TRBV6-1	11	TRBJ2-3	ASSVGPRDTQY
TRBV28	15	TRBJ2-3	ASSFGDRGQLTDTQY
TRBV27	12	TRBJ1-1	ASSFHREGTEAF
TRBV28	14	TRBJ2-7	ASSSRDRGIAYEQY
TRBV28	16	TRBJ2-1	ARPSGCILRKRSNEQF
TRBV9	13	TRBJ2-7	ASSPEGVSIYEQY
TRBV7-2	13	TRBJ2-7	ASSQAGTTSYEQY
TRBV2	13	TRBJ1-2	ASSEGRGPNYGYT
TRBV28	14	TRBJ1-2	ASSSGTGTAPYGYT
TRBV5-5	14	TRBJ1-2	ASSLVGTGQEEGYT
TRBV7-9	14	TRBJ2-3	ASSSRDITSTDTQY
TRBV2	13	TRBJ2-7	ASSEWTAGVDEQY
TRBV4-3	12	TRBJ2-7	ASSHSAGGNEQY
TRBV5-8	9	TRBJ1-4	ASSLVGAFN
TRBV28	13	TRBJ2-1	ASSASGDPRYEQF
TRBV28	14	TRBJ2-1	ASSFPGEVGYNEQF
TRBV7-3	11	TRBJ1-5	ASSAYKDQPQH
TRBV30	13	TRBJ1-4	AWSVMGAANEKLF
TRBV15	13	TRBJ2-4	ATSTRTSGKNIQY
TRBV29-1	11	TRBJ2-7	SVEVDRGNEQY
TRBV5-1	13	TRBJ1-3	ASRPAGSSGNTIY
TRBV21-1	19	TRBJ2-7	ASSKDTETQGCPTEDYEQY
TRBV30	10	TRBJ1-2	AWSVSGRGYT
TRBV28	14	TRBJ2-1	ASSFDASGAYNEQF
TRBV5-4	13	TRBJ2-1	ASSLDGISYNEQF
TRBV7-8	13	TRBJ2-1	ASSLGQGASNEQF
TRBV29-1	13	TRBJ2-7	SVEGRAGGSYGQY
TRBV4-1	15	TRBJ1-5	ASSQRWDRAGNQPQH
TRBV7-9	13	TRBJ2-1	ASSRTRGGYNEQF
TRBV27	12	TRBJ1-2	ASSLSGRVYGYT
TRBV5-1	14	TRBJ2-1	ASSGLTSGGQYEQF
TRBV21-1	14	TRBJ2-5	ASSKCGGGPGETQY
TRBV7-7	14	TRBJ2-2	ASSLGDTANTGELF